This T cell receptor beta chain came from a study of long-term antiretroviral therapy in people with HIV. The immunoSEQ assay was v3.0, run at survey level. In sequencing, about 35,000-50,000 T-cell genomes per sample were targeted. Clones were read by immunoSEQ multiplex PCR, and TCRdb kept only the in-frame ones, dropping some. The repertoire holds 15,000 to 20,000 clones, with 60% to 85% as singletons. Concerning this clone itself: Its specificity is not known.

V dropped 2 bases and J dropped 0 bases, with 11 bases sitting between them. There are 15 residues in the CDR3. Germline-derived CDR1 and CDR2 are ENHRY and SYGVKD. General study findings and limits: HIV repertoires had narrower CDR3 length ranges than controls.

The specimen was unsorted PBMCs, collected 2.1 to 2.2 years before starting antiretroviral therapy. This sequence originates from a man aged 25-45 years with HIV. V gene TRBV10-3 combines with J gene TRBJ2-7; D gene unclear. The CDR3 loop reads CAISEAAITSYEQYF. The CDR3 DNA follows: TGTGCCATCAGTGAGGCGGCCATAACCTCCTACGAGCAGTACTTC.